This T cell receptor (beta chain) originates from a study of Graves' ophthalmopathy and Graves' hyperthyroidism. For the study at large: The authors collected peripheral blood at initial diagnosis, before any treatment.

Germline V gene lookup returns CDR1 LNHDA and CDR2 SQIVND (reference sequence). V shed 2 bases and J shed 4 bases, with 15 bases lying between them. The CDR3 consists of 15 residues. The TCR beta CDR3 regions underwent amplification from RNA transcripts. HTBI primers served in a first-round RT-PCR, which a second-round multiplex PCR followed. MiXCR was run by TCRdb on the multiplex PCR reads, yielding one entry per CDR3 protein. The sample shows about 220,000 distinct CDR3 sequences, under 25% of them seen only once. Whole-study results and caveats: Blood also carried most expanded thyroid clonotypes exceeding 0.001 frequency.

The authors isolated PBMCs from 8.5 to 10 ml of fresh peripheral blood. On this clonotype: The target antigen is unknown.

Material for sequencing was peripheral blood. The sequence derives from a woman in her fifties or sixties with Graves' ophthalmopathy. This chain links TRBV19 with TRBJ2-7, with D perhaps matching TRBD1 (7 bases). The CDR3 region is CASSISGRGQYEQYF. The CDR3 bases are TGTGCCAGTAGTATATCTGGGCGGGGACAGTACGAGCAGTACTTC.